The 2 T cell receptor beta chains presented below share a single source sample, sequenced in a study of T cell repertoires in cytomegalovirus infection. Via MiXCR, TCRdb re-called the reads, giving one row per CDR3 protein. Here the sample spans around 250,000 distinct CDR3 sequences, approximately 15% being singletons. The sequenced material came from CD8+ T cells from PBMCs. The receptors derive from a human donor in good health (CMV status not recorded). Some clones in this sample may be carry-over from other donors' samples.

In its sample, this clonotype was seen many times. The rearrangement uses TRBV19 and TRBJ1-1; 10 bases agree with TRBD1. CDR1 and CDR2 (germline): LNHDA, SQIVND (reference sequence). J gave up 1 base and V 5 bases, and 7 bases lay outside the gene matches. The CDR3 extends over 16 amino acids. The DNA of the CDR3 is TGTGCCAGTAGTCGAGTGACAGGGGGCGAGAACACTGAAGCTTTCTTT. Encoded protein: CASSRVTGGENTEAFF.

This chain connects TRBV5-4 to TRBJ1-1; D gene uncertain. Per the germline V gene, CDR1 is SGHNT and CDR2 is YYREEE (reference sequence). The CDR3 length is 15 residues. The V and J ends lost 0 bases and 1 base respectively, with 10 bases between them. CDR3 amino acids: CASSLAHRGNTEAFF. CDR3 DNA: TGTGCCAGCAGCTTGGCCCATCGAGGGAACACTGAAGCTTTCTTT.